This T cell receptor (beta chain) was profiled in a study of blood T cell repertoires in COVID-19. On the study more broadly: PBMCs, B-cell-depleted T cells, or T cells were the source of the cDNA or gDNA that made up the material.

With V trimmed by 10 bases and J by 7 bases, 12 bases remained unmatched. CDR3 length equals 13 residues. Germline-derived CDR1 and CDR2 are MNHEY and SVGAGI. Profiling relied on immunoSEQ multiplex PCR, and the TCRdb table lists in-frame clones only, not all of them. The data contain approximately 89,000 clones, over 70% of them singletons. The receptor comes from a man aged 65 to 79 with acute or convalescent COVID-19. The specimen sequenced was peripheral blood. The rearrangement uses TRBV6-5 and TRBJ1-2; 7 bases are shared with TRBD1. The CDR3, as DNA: TGTGCCACCCAGACAGGGTCGGTTGGTGGCTACACCTTC. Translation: CATQTGSVGGYTF.